Below are 17 T cell receptor beta chains sequenced from a single sample in a study of cytomegalovirus exposure and HLA in healthy donors. In the PCR, 60 Vbeta and 13 Jbeta primers were used. Profiling relied on immunoSEQ multiplex PCR, and the TCRdb table lists in-frame clones only, not all of them. The sample contains 130,000 or so clones, about 74% of which appear only once. The sequenced sample consisted of PBMCs. Receptor source: a male donor in good health and CMV-seronegative.

The sample holds a few counts of this clone. Other DNA sequences within the sample encode an identical CDR3. The chain has TRBV2 and TRBJ1-3, with D uncertain. This CDR3 is 14 amino acids long. The germline gives CDR1 SNHLY, CDR2 FYNNEI. Trimming left V 4 bases short and J 1 base short, with 8 bases between. CDR3 DNA sequence: TGTGCCAGCAGTGTCGAGGGATCTGGAAACACCATATATTTT. It yields the protein CASSVEGSGNTIYF. The variable domain in full, completed from reference TRBV2 and TRBJ1-3, reads EPEVTQTPSHQVTQMGQEVILRCVPISNHLYFYWYRQILGQKVEFLVSFYNNEISEKSEIFDDQFSVERPDGSNFTLKIRSTKLEDSAMYFCASSVEGSGNTIYFGEGSWLTVV.

The J gene is TRBJ1-1, the V gene TRBV7-8, with 8 bases fitting TRBD1. V was clipped by 5 bases and J by 0 bases; unmatched bases: 11. Looked up from germline, CDR1 is SGHVS and CDR2 is FQNEAQ. The CDR3 contains 17 residues. Written as DNA, the CDR3 is TGTGCCAGCAGCCGGGACAGGCTAAACCCCATGAACACTGAAGCTTTCTTT. The encoded protein is CASSRDRLNPMNTEAFF.

The chain joins TRBV10-3 to TRBJ2-7; 12 positions match TRBD2. Germline CDR1 reads ENHRY; CDR2 reads SYGVKD. This CDR3 has 14 amino acids. J gave up 2 bases and V 6 bases, and 2 bases lay outside the gene matches. For the CDR3, the DNA is TGTGCCATCAGGACTAGCGGGGGAGCCTACGAGCAGTACTTC. Translating it yields CAIRTSGGAYEQYF.

The CDR3 DNA reads as TGTGCCAGCAGCACGGGACAGTCCAGGGAGCAGTACTTC. This encodes CASSTGQSREQYF. V gene TRBV7-6 combines with J gene TRBJ2-7; 7 bases agree with TRBD1. The germline gives CDR1 SGHVS, CDR2 FNYEAQ. The CDR3 runs to 13 residues. J gave up 7 bases and V 5 bases, and 8 bases lay outside the gene matches.

The table lists this clone with a few counts. The chain couples TRBV30 to TRBJ1-2, with D perhaps TRBD1 (5 bases). Germline CDR1 and CDR2: GTSNPN and SVGIG (reference sequence). This CDR3 spans 14 amino acids. Trimming shortened V by 5 bases and J by 5 bases, and 18 bases separated the two germline ends. The CDR3 here is CAWAGDGAGYGYTF. The CDR3 coding sequence is TGTGCCTGGGCCGGTGATGGGGCCGGGTATGGCTACACCTTC.

The V gene is TRBV6-5, the J gene TRBJ1-3, with no clear D. Germline V gives CDR1 MNHEY, CDR2 SVGAGI. Trimming removed 6 bases from V and 0 bases from J, with 9 bases in between. The CDR3 runs to 14 residues. The DNA for the CDR3 is TGTGCCAGCAGAAACCCGGGCTCTGGAAACACCATATATTTT. Amino acids: CASRNPGSGNTIYF.

The CDR3, as DNA: TGTGCCAGTAGGGGACGGACAGGGGAACTAAACTATGGCTACACCTTC. This encodes CASRGRTGELNYGYTF. J is TRBJ1-2 and V is TRBV19; 9 bases map to TRBD1. CDR1 and CDR2 (germline): LNHDA, SQIVND (reference sequence). Trimming took 6 bases from V and 2 from J; bases not matched to a gene: 10. This CDR3 has 16 residues.

The gene calls are TRBV18 and TRBJ2-5; 9 bases are shared with TRBD2. The assigned J gene may be wrong: the sequence end matches TRBJ2-7 better. The CDR3 loop spans 14 amino acids. Per germline, CDR1 KGHSH and CDR2 LQKENI. The CDR3 region is CASSPTGTSNEQYF. The DNA for the CDR3 is TGTGCCAGCTCACCAACCGGGACTAGCAACGAGCAGTACTTC.

The rearrangement uses TRBV30 and TRBJ1-5; D gene unclear. CDR3 length: 13 residues. V shed 1 base and J shed 7 bases, with 11 bases lying between them. Germline loops: CDR1 GTSNPN, CDR2 SVGIG (reference sequence). The CDR3 is CAWSASPRQPQHF. Here the CDR3 DNA reads TGTGCCTGGAGTGCGAGCCCGAGGCAGCCCCAGCATTTT.

The CDR3 sequence is CASSFTGATNEKLFF. The CDR3 region has the DNA TGTGCCAGCAGCTTCACAGGGGCAACTAATGAAAAACTGTTTTTT. The chain combines TRBV5-8 with TRBJ1-4, with TRBD1 matching over 7 bases. Germline trimming cut 2 bases from V and 0 bases from J; bases unmatched to any gene: 1. From germline, CDR1 is SGHTS and CDR2 YDEGEE. The length of the CDR3 is 15 residues.

The chain links TRBV4-2 to TRBJ2-4; weak D call: TRBD2 (5 bases). The V end lost 2 bases, the J end lost 7 bases, and 6 bases lay between the germline ends. The germline V gene encodes CDR1 LGHNA and CDR2 YNFKEQ. There are 12 residues in the CDR3. CDR3 DNA sequence: TGTGCCAGCAGCCAACCGGGGAACATTCAGTACTTC. It codes for CASSQPGNIQYF.

This clone was seen only once. The V gene is TRBV7-9, the J gene TRBJ2-7; TRBD2 matches at 8 bases. J gave up 7 bases and V 5 bases, and 7 bases lay outside the gene matches. Germline V gene sequence: CDR1 SEHNR, CDR2 FQNEAQ (reference sequence). CDR3 length equals 13 residues. CDR3 region: CASSGTSSMEQYF. The CDR3 bases are TGTGCCAGCAGCGGGACTAGTAGTATGGAGCAGTACTTC.

The rearrangement links TRBV6-4 to TRBJ1-3; D gene ambiguous. Germline CDR1 is MRHNA and CDR2 is SNTAGT. The ends were cut back, 2 bases at V and 10 bases at J, with 12 bases in the middle. The CDR3 extends over 13 amino acids. This chain's CDR3 is CASSDGRVGTIYF. The CDR3, as DNA: TGTGCCAGCAGTGACGGGAGGGTGGGAACCATATATTTT.

This clone was counted only a few times. This chain uses TRBV2 with TRBJ2-1; 8 bases are shared with TRBD2. This CDR3 comprises 15 residues. V was clipped by 8 bases and J by 4 bases; unmatched bases: 10. CDR1 and CDR2 from the germline V gene are SNHLY and FYNNEI. In DNA form, the CDR3 reads TGTGCCAGCGAGCCAAGTAGCGGGGTTTACAATGAGCAGTTCTTC. It translates to CASEPSSGVYNEQFF.

This clone was detected a few times. J is TRBJ1-1 and V is TRBV5-1; possibly TRBD1 for D (5 bases). The V end lost 0 bases, the J end lost 4 bases, and 13 bases lay between the germline ends. The length of the CDR3 is 15 residues. CDR1 SGHRS and CDR2 YFSETQ come from the germline V gene. The CDR3 DNA is TGCGCCAGCAGCTTGGCCCAGGGTGAATCCACTGAAGCTTTCTTT. Translation gives CASSLAQGESTEAFF.

This clone turned up a few times. The genes are TRBV6-5 and TRBJ2-2; D is perhaps TRBD1 (7 bases). In germline, CDR1 is MNHEY, CDR2 SVGAGI. CDR3 length: 13 amino acids. Trimming took 8 bases from V and 5 from J, leaving 12 bases between them. The CDR3 loop is CASVQGRTGELFF. The CDR3 nucleotides are TGTGCCAGCGTACAGGGGAGGACCGGGGAGCTGTTTTTT.

This sequence joins TRBV5-5 and TRBJ1-4; 12 nucleotides line up with TRBD1. Germline trimming cut 4 bases from V and 5 bases from J; bases unmatched to any gene: 3. The CDR3 runs to 15 residues. Germline loops: CDR1 SGHKS, CDR2 YYEKEE (reference sequence). The CDR3 region is CASSVGQGANEKLFF. In DNA, the CDR3 is TGTGCCAGCAGCGTGGGACAGGGGGCGAATGAAAAACTGTTTTTT.